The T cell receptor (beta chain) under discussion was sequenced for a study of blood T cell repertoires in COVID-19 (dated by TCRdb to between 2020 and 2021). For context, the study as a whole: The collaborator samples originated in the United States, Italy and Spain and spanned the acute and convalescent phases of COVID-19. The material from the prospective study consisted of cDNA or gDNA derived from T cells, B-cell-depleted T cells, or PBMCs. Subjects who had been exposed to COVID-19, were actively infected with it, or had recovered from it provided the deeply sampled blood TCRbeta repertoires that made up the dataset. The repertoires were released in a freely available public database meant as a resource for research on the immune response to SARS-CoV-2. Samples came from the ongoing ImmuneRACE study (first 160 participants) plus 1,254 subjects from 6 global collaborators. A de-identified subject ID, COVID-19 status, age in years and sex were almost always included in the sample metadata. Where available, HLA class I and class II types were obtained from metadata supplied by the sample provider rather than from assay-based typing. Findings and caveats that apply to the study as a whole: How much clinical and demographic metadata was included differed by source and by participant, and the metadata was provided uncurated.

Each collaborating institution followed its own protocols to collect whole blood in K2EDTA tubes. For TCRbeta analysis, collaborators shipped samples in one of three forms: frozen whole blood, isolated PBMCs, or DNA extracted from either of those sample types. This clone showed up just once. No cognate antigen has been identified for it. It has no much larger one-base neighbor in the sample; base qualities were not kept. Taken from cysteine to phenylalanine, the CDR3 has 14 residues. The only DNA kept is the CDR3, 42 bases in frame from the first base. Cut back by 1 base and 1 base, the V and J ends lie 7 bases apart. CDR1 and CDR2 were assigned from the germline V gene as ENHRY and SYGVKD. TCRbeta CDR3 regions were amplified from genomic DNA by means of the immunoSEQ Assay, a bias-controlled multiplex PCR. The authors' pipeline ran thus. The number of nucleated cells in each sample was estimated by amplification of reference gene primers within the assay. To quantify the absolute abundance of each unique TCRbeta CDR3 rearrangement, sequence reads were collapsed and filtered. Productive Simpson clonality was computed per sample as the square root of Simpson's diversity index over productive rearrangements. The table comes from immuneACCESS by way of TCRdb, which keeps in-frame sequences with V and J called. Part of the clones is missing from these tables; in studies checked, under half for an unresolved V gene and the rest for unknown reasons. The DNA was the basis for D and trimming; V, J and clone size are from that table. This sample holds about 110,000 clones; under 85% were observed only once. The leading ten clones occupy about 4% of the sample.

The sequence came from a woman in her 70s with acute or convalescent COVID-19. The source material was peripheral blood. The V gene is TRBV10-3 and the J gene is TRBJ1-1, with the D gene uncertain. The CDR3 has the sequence CAISEFDTNTEAFF. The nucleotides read TGTGCCATCAGTGAGTTCGACACGAACACTGAAGCTTTCTTT.